Below, 21 T cell receptor beta chains from the same sample are listed, as sequenced in a study of shared clonotypes between healthy human individuals. Data came from immunoSEQ multiplex PCR; TCRdb stores just in-frame clones and leaves some out. Of around 2.5 million clones listed, 80% to 95% are singletons. Material: naive CD4+ T cells from PBMCs. Stated subset: CD45RA+ positively selected. Source of these receptors: a young man in good health. Some clones in this sample may be carry-over from other donors' samples.

This chain's CDR3 is CASSPGLALTDTQYF. The CDR3 nucleotides are TGTGCCAGCAGCCCGGGACTAGCCCTCACAGATACGCAGTATTTT. The V and J genes are TRBV6-5 and TRBJ2-3; 9 bases line up with TRBD2. Losses at the gene ends were 6 bases for V and 2 bases for J; bases not matched to a gene: 6. Germline V lookup: CDR1 MNHEY, CDR2 SVGAGI. This CDR3 has 15 amino acids.

This CDR3 reads CASSLGRTGDAFF. CDR3 nucleotides: TGTGCCAGCAGCTTGGGGCGGACTGGGGACGCTTTCTTT. V and J are TRBV5-6 and TRBJ1-1, with a tentative D call TRBD1 (5 bases). Trimming took off 0 bases at V and 11 bases at J, with 14 bases between the two ends. The CDR3 length is 13 residues. CDR1 SGHDT and CDR2 YYEEEE come from the germline V gene.

The genes are TRBV28 and TRBJ1-5; 9 bases agree with TRBD1. V lost 6 bases, J lost 4 bases, and 10 bases stayed unmatched. The CDR3 spans 16 residues. Per the germline V gene, CDR1 is MDHEN and CDR2 is SYDVKM. CDR3 bases: TGTGCCAGCAGCCCTGCCGGGACAGGGCATAATCAGCCCCAGCATTTT. This gives the protein CASSPAGTGHNQPQHF.

This chain joins TRBV5-1 and TRBJ1-2; 10 bases map to TRBD1. This CDR3 spans 16 amino acids. V lost 0 bases, J lost 7 bases, and 9 bases stayed unmatched. The V gene's germline CDR1 is SGHRS and CDR2 YFSETQ. The CDR3 here is CASSLGWGQGTGGYTF. The CDR3 DNA reads TGCGCCAGCAGCTTGGGATGGGGACAGGGGACCGGTGGCTACACCTTC.

This chain connects TRBV15 to TRBJ2-3, with TRBD2 as a possible D gene (5 bases). Deletions cut 0 bases from V and 0 bases from J, with 10 bases between. There are 16 residues in the CDR3. The germline gives CDR1 LNHNV, CDR2 YYDKDF (reference sequence). This chain's CDR3 is CATSRDLRTSTDTQYF. In DNA, the CDR3 is TGTGCCACCAGCAGAGATCTCCGGACTAGCACAGATACGCAGTATTTT.

This chain links TRBV10-3 with TRBJ2-5; 11 bases map to TRBD1. J lost 9 bases, V lost 0 bases, and 0 bases had no gene match. The CDR3 has 13 residues. CDR1 is ENHRY, CDR2 SYGVKD, per germline. The CDR3 DNA sequence: TGTGCCATCAGTGAGTCGGGACAGGGGGCCCAGTACTTC. Translation gives CAISESGQGAQYF.

The V call is TRBV4-3, the J call TRBJ1-5, with TRBD1 matching 12 bases. This CDR3 spans 17 amino acids. Germline V gene lookup returns CDR1 LGHNA and CDR2 YSLEER. The trim removed 0 bases at V and 5 bases at J, leaving 5 bases unmatched. The CDR3 protein is CASSQDSGTGGYQPQHF. The CDR3 nucleotides are TGCGCCAGCAGCCAAGATTCGGGGACAGGGGGCTATCAGCCCCAGCATTTT.

With respect to this clone: The same CDR3 can be traced to other DNA sequences in this sample. V gene TRBV2 combines with J gene TRBJ2-1; D uncertain. V lost 5 bases, J lost 3 bases, and 8 bases lay in between. The CDR3 has 13 residues. Looked up from germline, CDR1 is SNHLY and CDR2 is FYNNEI. The CDR3 region is CASSLDRYNEQFF. As DNA, the CDR3 is TGTGCCAGCAGTCTGGACCGCTACAATGAGCAGTTCTTC.

The chain links TRBV10-3 to TRBJ2-7, with D maybe TRBD1 (6 bases). V lost 2 bases, J lost 3 bases, and 11 bases lay in between. Germline V CDR1 and CDR2: ENHRY, SYGVKD. The CDR3 length is 14 residues. The CDR3 loop reads CAISESRGGYEQYF. The CDR3 DNA reads TGTGCCATCAGTGAGAGCAGGGGTGGCTACGAGCAGTACTTC.

This sequence joins TRBV15 and TRBJ1-2; D uncertain. Germline V gene data show CDR1 as LNHNV and CDR2 as YYDKDF (reference sequence). The CDR3 is 13 amino acids. V dropped 1 base and J dropped 4 bases, with 7 bases sitting between them. The CDR3 DNA follows: TGTGCCACCAGCAGAGCAATGGGCTATGGCTACACCTTC. Translated: CATSRAMGYGYTF. Supplemented by reference TRBV15 and TRBJ1-2, the full variable domain reads DAMVIQNPRYQVTQFGKPVTLSCSQTLNHNVMYWYQQKSSQAPKLLFHYYDKDFNNEADTPDNFQSRRPNTSFCFLDIRSPGLGDTAMYLCATSRAMGYGYTFGSGTRLTVV.

This clone was seen only a few times. V usage is TRBV29-1 and J usage is TRBJ1-1; D is possibly TRBD1 (5 bases). The CDR3 has 12 residues. The V gene lost 4 bases and the J gene lost 4 bases, with 10 bases spanning the gap. CDR1 and CDR2 from the germline V gene are SQVTM and ANQGSEA. CDR3 nucleotides: TGCAGCGTTGTTGGGGGGTTCACTGAAGCTTTCTTT. Translating gives CSVVGGFTEAFF.

V and J are TRBV28 and TRBJ2-7, with D possibly being TRBD1 or TRBD2 (5 bases each). The CDR3 runs to 12 residues. The ends were cut back, 6 bases at V and 9 bases at J, with 15 bases in the middle. Germline V gene sequence: CDR1 MDHEN, CDR2 SYDVKM. CDR3 in amino acids: CASREGTTPQYF. CDR3 DNA sequence: TGTGCCAGCAGAGAGGGGACCACGCCGCAGTACTTC.

The V call is TRBV4-1, the J call TRBJ2-7, with a possible D match to TRBD1 (6 bases). V lost 5 bases to trimming and J lost 1 base, with 15 bases between them. The CDR3 length is 15 residues. Germline CDR1 is MGHRA and CDR2 is YSYEKL. CDR3 protein: CASSKTGFSSYEQYF. DNA for the CDR3: TGCGCCAGCAGCAAAACAGGGTTTTCGTCCTACGAGCAGTACTTC.

A few counts support this clone. The rearrangement uses TRBV6-5 and TRBJ1-1; D possibly corresponds to TRBD1 (5 bases). Trimming removed 5 bases at V and 7 bases at J, with 14 bases between. Looked up from germline, CDR1 is MNHEY and CDR2 is SVGAGI. The CDR3 has 13 residues. CDR3 sequence (DNA): TGTGCCAGCAGTCAGACCGGGGCCCTTGAAGCTTTCTTT. It specifies CASSQTGALEAFF.

The chain is built from TRBV6-4 and TRBJ2-3; a weak D match, TRBD2 (5 bases). This CDR3 is built from 15 residues. Germline values: CDR1 MRHNA, CDR2 SNTAGT. V was trimmed by 6 bases and J by 4 bases, leaving 17 bases between them. Here the CDR3 DNA reads TGTGCCAGCAGAAGTAGCGCCCAGATAGCAGATACGCAGTATTTT. As protein: CASRSSAQIADTQYF.

The V call is TRBV28, the J call TRBJ2-2; unclear D gene. Germline V gives CDR1 MDHEN, CDR2 SYDVKM. The CDR3 totals 13 residues. V lost 2 bases to trimming and J lost 7 bases, with 8 bases between them. CDR3 nucleotides: TGTGCCAGCAGTTTACCCCTGCGCGGGGAGCTGTTTTTT. Protein: CASSLPLRGELFF.

The chain combines TRBV7-2 with TRBJ2-7; no firm D call. This CDR3 region has 13 residues. Trimming removed 0 bases at V and 4 bases at J, with 7 bases between. Germline values: CDR1 SGHTA, CDR2 FQGNSA. The CDR3 coding sequence is TGTGCCAGCAGCTTAGCGGTCCCTTACGAGCAGTACTTC. Translating gives CASSLAVPYEQYF.

The chain couples TRBV11-3 to TRBJ2-7; D may be TRBD1 or TRBD2 (5 bases each). There are 13 residues in the CDR3. Trimming removed 4 bases at V and 6 bases at J, with 13 bases between. Germline-derived CDR1 and CDR2 are SGHNT and YENEEA. The CDR3: CASSSVSGSEQYF. Here the CDR3 DNA reads TGTGCCAGCAGCTCGGTATCAGGGAGCGAGCAGTACTTC.

This chain uses TRBV7-9 with TRBJ1-1; D might be TRBD1 (5 bases). The germline V and J ends were trimmed by 0 bases and 0 bases, with 8 bases remaining between them. The CDR3 is 15 amino acids. The germline V gene encodes CDR1 SEHNR and CDR2 FQNEAQ (reference sequence). The DNA of the CDR3 is TGTGCCAGCAGCTTAGCGCTCAGGGTGAACACTGAAGCTTTCTTT. It specifies CASSLALRVNTEAFF.

J is TRBJ1-2 and V is TRBV7-9, with 7 bases matching TRBD1. The CDR3 runs to 14 residues. The J segment lost 2 bases and the V segment lost 4 bases, leaving 4 bases of the junction unmatched. Germline-derived CDR1 and CDR2 are SEHNR and FQNEAQ (reference sequence). The CDR3 DNA reads TGTGCCAGCAGCTGGGGGGACAGCAACTATGGCTACACCTTC. It specifies CASSWGDSNYGYTF.

The chain is built from TRBV28 and TRBJ2-4; D possibly corresponds to TRBD1 (6 bases). Trimming left V 7 bases short and J 0 bases short, with 7 bases between. This CDR3 contains 13 residues. Per the germline V gene, CDR1 is MDHEN and CDR2 is SYDVKM. DNA for the CDR3: TGTGCCAGCACAGGGGTAGCCAAAAACATTCAGTACTTC. It specifies CASTGVAKNIQYF.